A single sample is the source of the 27 T cell receptor beta chains below, sequenced in a study of T cell repertoires in cytomegalovirus infection. TCRdb reprocessed the reads via MiXCR and lists one record per CDR3 protein. The sample has more than 350,000 distinct CDR3 sequences; approximately 30% are singletons. Material: PBMCs. These receptors were obtained from a human donor in good health (CMV status not recorded). Some clones in this sample may be carry-over from other donors' samples.

The rearrangement joins TRBV12-3 or TRBV12-4 to TRBJ2-2, with unresolved D. The V end was cut by 7 bases, the J end by 7 bases, with 16 bases between. This CDR3 is 14 amino acids long. CDR3 loop: CASIRARGGGELFF. The CDR3 nucleotides read TGTGCCAGCATTAGAGCCCGCGGTGGCGGGGAGCTGTTTTTT.

This clonotype has just a few counts. This chain joins TRBV6-2 or TRBV6-3 and TRBJ2-7; 8 nucleotides line up with TRBD2. There are 15 residues in the CDR3. The V and J ends lost 8 bases and 6 bases, in that order; junction bases with no gene match: 15. Germline V gene lookup returns CDR1 MNHEY and CDR2 SVGEGT. The CDR3 region is CASALGGGLFVEQYF. The CDR3 DNA follows: TGTGCCAGCGCGCTGGGCGGGGGGCTTTTTGTCGAGCAGTACTTC.

The gene calls are TRBV12-3 or TRBV12-4 and TRBJ2-5; 12 bases map to TRBD2. The V and J ends lost 5 bases and 0 bases, in that order; junction bases with no gene match: 4. This CDR3 has 16 residues. The CDR3 DNA sequence: TGTGCCAGCAGTGCGACTAGCGGGGGCCACCAAGAGACCCAGTACTTC. This codes for CASSATSGGHQETQYF.

Concerning this clonotype itself: Just one base apart from a much larger clone, this may be a read error. The rearrangement joins TRBV7-6 to TRBJ2-2; the match to TRBD2 covers 8 bases. The CDR3 loop spans 15 amino acids. V gave up 5 bases and J gave up 6 bases; unmatched junction bases: 8. Germline V lookup: CDR1 SGHVS, CDR2 FNYEAQ. The CDR3: CASSPLTSVSGELFF. As DNA, the CDR3 is TGTGCCAGCAGCCCCCTGACTAGCGTGTCCGGGGAGCTGTTTTTT.

This clonotype occurred a few times. The chain uses TRBV5-6 and TRBJ2-2; D might be TRBD1 or TRBD2, each matching 6 bases. CDR3 length: 13 residues. CDR1 is SGHDT, CDR2 YYEEEE, per germline. V lost 4 bases to trimming and J lost 9 bases, with 13 bases between them. This CDR3 reads CASSGGTYRELFF. The CDR3 bases are TGTGCCAGCAGCGGCGGGACATACCGGGAGCTGTTTTTT.

As regards this clonotype: A read error may be the cause here, since a much bigger clone is one base away. The chain uses TRBV7-2 and TRBJ2-1; no clear D. Trimming left V 2 bases short and J 0 bases short, with 11 bases between. Germline lookup yields CDR1 SGHTA and CDR2 FQGNSA. The CDR3 extends over 16 amino acids. The CDR3 DNA follows: TGTGCCAGCAGCTTATTGACCGTGATCTCCTACAATGAGCAGTTCTTC. Its translation is CASSLLTVISYNEQFF.

The rearrangement uses TRBV6-5 and TRBJ1-1, with 11 bases matching TRBD1. Per the germline V gene, CDR1 is MNHEY and CDR2 is SVGAGI. V was pared by 5 bases and J by 1 base, with 9 bases of the junction left unmatched. The CDR3 is 17 residues long. The CDR3 DNA is TGTGCCAGCAGTCCCGGGACAGGGGGACCCTCGAACACTGAAGCTTTCTTT. It is translated as CASSPGTGGPSNTEAFF.

A note on this clonotype: The junction does not match germline at one end; this may be a read error. The chain employs TRBV7-2 and TRBJ1-6; 7 nucleotides match TRBD1. The CDR3 covers 11 residues. CDR1 SGHTA and CDR2 FQGNSA come from the germline V gene. The CDR3 here is CASRGAGTAAF. In DNA form, the CDR3 reads TGTGCCAGCAGAGGTGCCGGGACAGCAGCATTT.

This clonotype has more than one count but fewer than ten. The gene calls are TRBV6-1 and TRBJ1-2, with D possibly being TRBD1 (6 bases). V gave up 9 bases and J gave up 4 bases, with 15 bases separating them. Germline CDR1 is MNHNS and CDR2 is SASEGT. The CDR3 extends over 13 amino acids. The CDR3 region is CARQETGCYGYTF. As DNA, the CDR3 is TGTGCCAGGCAGGAGACAGGATGCTATGGCTACACCTTC.

V and J are TRBV6-6 and TRBJ2-1; no reliable D call. Germline V gene data show CDR1 as MNHNY and CDR2 as SVGAGI (reference sequence). V was pared by 7 bases and J by 4 bases, with 8 bases between. The CDR3 runs to 12 residues. The CDR3 nucleotides read TGTGCCAGCACGAAGGAGTACAATGAGCAGTTCTTC. It encodes CASTKEYNEQFF.

Of note for this clonotype: A read error may explain this, as a much larger clone is one base away. J is TRBJ1-5 and V is TRBV28; D call uncertain. The CDR3 contains 14 residues. Trimming stripped 5 bases from V and 6 bases from J, with 14 bases between. Germline assignment: CDR1 MDHEN and CDR2 SYDVKM. DNA for the CDR3: TGTGCCAGCAGTCCGACTTGGCATGGTCAGCCCCAGCATTTT. Translating gives CASSPTWHGQPQHF.

This clonotype came up a few times. V usage is TRBV12-3 or TRBV12-4 and J usage is TRBJ1-2; D is unclear. The CDR3 extends over 14 amino acids. Trimming took off 7 bases at V and 0 bases at J, with 12 bases between the two ends. The CDR3 DNA follows: TGTGCCAGCACCTCCCAGTGGGCTAACTATGGCTACACCTTC. This sequence encodes CASTSQWANYGYTF.

V is TRBV7-2 and J is TRBJ1-1, with D maybe TRBD1 (6 bases). This CDR3 is 17 amino acids long. Per germline, CDR1 SGHTA and CDR2 FQGNSA. V shed 1 base and J shed 1 base, with 16 bases lying between them. The CDR3: CASSLVMQVGGNTEAFF. The CDR3 DNA sequence: TGTGCCAGCAGCTTAGTAATGCAGGTAGGGGGGAACACTGAAGCTTTCTTT.

This clonotype has only a few counts. The rearrangement links TRBV27 to TRBJ2-3, with TRBD2 matching over 7 bases. Germline values: CDR1 MNHEY, CDR2 SMNVEV (reference sequence). J gave up 6 bases and V 8 bases, and 14 bases lay outside the gene matches. The CDR3 loop spans 15 amino acids. This CDR3 is CASRRDYPHQDTQYF. The CDR3 DNA reads TGTGCCAGCCGCAGGGACTACCCACATCAGGATACGCAGTATTTT.

The chain couples TRBV28 to TRBJ1-4, with 8 bases identical to TRBD1. Germline V gives CDR1 MDHEN, CDR2 SYDVKM. The J segment lost 8 bases and the V segment lost 8 bases, leaving 10 bases of the junction unmatched. This CDR3 spans 14 amino acids. The CDR3 coding sequence is TGTGCCAGCGGCCTATCAGGGGGCGGCGAAAAACTGTTTTTT. Translation gives CASGLSGGGEKLFF.

This clonotype was detected many times. This chain connects TRBV18 to TRBJ1-1, with a possible D match to TRBD1 (6 bases). The germline V gene encodes CDR1 KGHSH and CDR2 LQKENI. V was clipped by 0 bases and J by 11 bases, with 10 bases between them. The CDR3 loop spans 12 amino acids. The DNA for the CDR3 is TGTGCCAGCTCACCACCGTGGGGGGCTGCTTTCTTT. This sequence encodes CASSPPWGAAFF. Filled out from reference TRBV18 and TRBJ1-1, the complete variable domain reads NAGVMQNPRHLVRRRGQEARLRCSPMKGHSHVYWYRQLPEEGLKFMVYLQKENIIDESGMPKERFSAEFPKEGPSILRIQQVVRGDSAAYFCASSPPWGAAFFGQGTRLTVV.

J is TRBJ1-4 and V is TRBV2, with D maybe TRBD1 (5 bases). The CDR3 has 14 residues. Between the trimmed V and J ends, which lost 3 bases and 5 bases, there was a span of 10 bases. CDR1 and CDR2 (germline): SNHLY, FYNNEI. The CDR3 sequence: CASSDHRQNEKLFF. The CDR3 DNA sequence: TGTGCCAGCAGTGACCACAGACAGAATGAAAAACTGTTTTTT.

The chain has TRBV19 and TRBJ2-7; 10 bases are shared with TRBD2. CDR3 length: 15 residues. Germline trimming cut 5 bases from V and 4 bases from J; bases unmatched to any gene: 8. Per germline, CDR1 LNHDA and CDR2 SQIVND (reference sequence). The CDR3 region is CASSSSGGQGYEQYF. CDR3 nucleotide sequence: TGTGCCAGTAGTTCTAGCGGGGGTCAGGGATACGAGCAGTACTTC.

The chain employs TRBV7-9 and TRBJ1-2; 10 nucleotides agree with TRBD1. The V gene's germline CDR1 is SEHNR and CDR2 FQNEAQ (reference sequence). V shed 1 base and J 2 bases; nucleotides not matched to a gene: 1. The length of the CDR3 is 15 residues. The CDR3 region is CASSLGGQGNYGYTF. Here the CDR3 DNA reads TGTGCCAGCAGCTTAGGGGGACAGGGGAACTATGGCTACACCTTC.

As to this clonotype: Because the CDR3 is missing its conserved closing phenylalanine or tryptophan, this is likely a read error. The rearrangement uses TRBV28 and TRBJ1-5; 7 bases are shared with TRBD1. There are 13 residues in the CDR3. With V trimmed by 2 bases and J by 9 bases, 4 bases remained unmatched. The germline gives CDR1 MDHEN, CDR2 SYDVKM. DNA for the CDR3: TGTGCCAGCAGTTTAGGCAGGGGGGTGCCCCAGCATTGT. This encodes CASSLGRGVPQHC.

The chain recombines TRBV5-1 with TRBJ1-1, with D possibly matching TRBD1 (5 bases). Trimming took off 4 bases at V and 5 bases at J, with 21 bases between the two ends. The CDR3 is 16 residues long. CDR1 and CDR2 (germline): SGHRS, YFSETQ. The CDR3, as DNA: TGCGCCAGCAGCCCGGGGGGGGGGGGTTTGGGTACTGAAGCTTTCTTT. Translating gives CASSPGGGGLGTEAFF.

This clonotype was counted many times. As DNA, the CDR3 is TGTGCCAGCAATCCGGGACAGGGGGTTTCTGGTGAAAAACTGTTTTTT. This encodes CASNPGQGVSGEKLFF. The rearrangement joins TRBV7-2 to TRBJ1-4; TRBD1 agrees at 11 bases. Germline lookup yields CDR1 SGHTA and CDR2 FQGNSA. Trimming at V came to 7 bases and at J to 7 bases, leaving 11 bases not matched to a gene. The CDR3 contains 16 residues.

This clonotype was found a few times. The chain uses TRBV4-3 and TRBJ2-3, with 8 bases aligning to TRBD2. J was trimmed by 1 base and V by 0 bases; bases with no gene match: 6. There are 17 residues in the CDR3. Germline CDR1 and CDR2: LGHNA and YSLEER. In nucleotides, the CDR3 is TGCGCCAGCAGCCAAGATCCGGCGCGGGGGGGCACAGATACGCAGTATTTT. It codes for CASSQDPARGGTDTQYF.

This chain links TRBV12-3 or TRBV12-4 with TRBJ2-2; D is perhaps TRBD2 (5 bases). CDR3 size: 16 residues. V lost 6 bases and J 3 bases, leaving 17 bases between the germline ends. CDR3 sequence (DNA): TGTGCCAGCAGCAGAACGCCCGATAGCGACACCGGGGAGCTGTTTTTT. Amino acids: CASSRTPDSDTGELFF.

As for this clonotype: This may stem from a read error, because a much larger clone lies one nucleotide away. V and J are TRBV7-6 and TRBJ2-1; a weak D match, TRBD2 (6 bases). There are 14 residues in the CDR3. The germline CDR1 and CDR2 sequences are SGHVS and FNYEAQ. CDR3 in DNA: TGTGCCAGCAGCTTAGGGTGGGAGGCTAATGAGAAGTTCTTC. It codes for CASSLGWEANEKFF.

J is TRBJ2-3 and V is TRBV14; 8 nucleotides align to TRBD1. The trim removed 5 bases at V and 4 bases at J, leaving 8 bases unmatched. CDR3 length: 15 amino acids. Germline V gives CDR1 SGHDN, CDR2 FVKESK. The chain's CDR3 is CASSRMDRDADTQYF. The CDR3, as DNA: TGTGCCAGCAGCAGGATGGACAGGGACGCAGATACGCAGTATTTT.

Concerning this clonotype: A read error is possible here, since a much larger clone lies one base away. The chain joins TRBV7-6 to TRBJ2-1; 10 positions agree with TRBD2. The CDR3 extends over 15 amino acids. Germline CDR1 SGHVS, CDR2 FNYEAQ. Here the CDR3 reads CASRPLAGYYNEPFF. In DNA form, the CDR3 reads TGTGCCAGCAGGCCACTAGCGGGGTACTACAATGAGCCGTTCTTC.